The sample holds many counts of the clone carrying this T cell receptor beta chain. This sample was taken from a study of radiation and T cells in renal cell carcinoma. Sequencing was performed with immunoSEQ multiplex PCR; in TCRdb, only in-frame clones are kept and a portion is missing. Counted here are 100,000 to 150,000 clones, about four fifths occurring once; the ten biggest clones make up around 6.1%. The time point here: blood 2 weeks post-SBRT. Described treatment: 15 Gy SBRT to primary tumor, nephrectomy 4 weeks later. The patient's renal cell carcinoma had clear cell pathology. The material sequenced was blood, taken from a patient whose treatment included radiotherapy and nephrectomy. This sequence originates from a man aged 45-60 years with renal cell carcinoma.

This chain's CDR3 is CASSLDSGGGQFF. The CDR3 nucleotides read TGTGCCAGCAGCTTAGACAGCGGGGGAGGGCAGTTCTTC. The V call is TRBV7-6, the J call TRBJ2-1, with 8 nucleotides matching TRBD2. CDR3 length equals 13 residues. Germline CDR1 is SGHVS and CDR2 is FNYEAQ. V shed 1 base, J shed 12 bases, and the junction held 5 bases outside the gene matches.